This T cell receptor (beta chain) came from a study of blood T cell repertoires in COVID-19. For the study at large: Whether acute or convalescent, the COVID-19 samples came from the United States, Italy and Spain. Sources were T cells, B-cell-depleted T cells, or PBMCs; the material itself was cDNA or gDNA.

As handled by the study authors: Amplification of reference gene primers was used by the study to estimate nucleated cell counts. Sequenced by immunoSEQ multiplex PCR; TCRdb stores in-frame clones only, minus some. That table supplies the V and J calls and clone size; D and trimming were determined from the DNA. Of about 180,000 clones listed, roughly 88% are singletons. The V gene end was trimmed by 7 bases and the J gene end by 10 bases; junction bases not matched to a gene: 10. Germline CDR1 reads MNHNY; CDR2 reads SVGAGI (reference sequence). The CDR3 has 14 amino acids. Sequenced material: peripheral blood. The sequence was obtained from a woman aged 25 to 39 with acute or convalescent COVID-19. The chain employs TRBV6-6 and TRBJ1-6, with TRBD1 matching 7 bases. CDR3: CASNSDRWNSPLHF. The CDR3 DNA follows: TGTGCCAGCAATTCGGACAGGTGGAACTCACCCCTCCACTTT.